This TCR beta chain was found in a study of shared clonotypes between healthy human individuals. The data were produced by immunoSEQ multiplex PCR, yet TCRdb's version contains in-frame clones alone and is incomplete. Altogether millions of clones are present, 85% to 95% being singletons, with the ten largest covering 1.5% to 2%. From germline, CDR1 is LGHNA and CDR2 YSLEER. The J segment lost 0 bases and the V segment lost 3 bases, leaving 8 bases of the junction unmatched. The CDR3 spans 18 residues. Notes on this clone: Its antigen is currently unknown.

Overall study results and limits: The rarefaction results pointed to incomplete sorted-subset sequencing despite large depth.

Naive CD8 isolation took CD45RO-negative cells positively selected for CCR7 and excluded terminally differentiated effector memory CD45RA+ cells. The sequence was obtained from a man aged 18 to 29 in good health. Some clones in this sample may be carry-over from other donors' samples. Sequenced: naive CD8+ T cells from PBMCs. This chain links TRBV4-3 with TRBJ2-1, with 10 bases fitting TRBD2. The CDR3: CASSQTSGPWGSYNEQFF. CDR3 DNA: TGCGCCAGCAGCCAGACTAGCGGGCCATGGGGCTCCTACAATGAGCAGTTCTTC.